One sample yielded the 23 T cell receptor beta chains listed below, sequenced in a study of graft-versus-host responses after intestinal transplantation. The repertoire was sequenced with immunoSEQ multiplex PCR; TCRdb's copy has only in-frame clones and lacks some. Of around 23,000 clones listed, just under 95% are singletons. The source material was PBMCs, sampled 30 days after intestinal transplant. Receptors originate from a human patient who received an intestinal transplant, so some T cells may come from the graft donor.

The chain joins TRBV2 to TRBJ1-5; D remains unclear. The germline V gene encodes CDR1 SNHLY and CDR2 FYNNEI. The V and J ends lost 4 bases and 4 bases respectively, with 14 bases between them. This CDR3 is built from 15 residues. Here the CDR3 DNA reads TGTGCCAGCAGTGTACAGCCAACCCCAAATCAGCCCCAGCATTTT. Translating it yields CASSVQPTPNQPQHF. Supplemented by reference TRBV2 and TRBJ1-5, the full variable domain reads EPEVTQTPSHQVTQMGQEVILRCVPISNHLYFYWYRQILGQKVEFLVSFYNNEISEKSEIFDDQFSVERPDGSNFTLKIRSTKLEDSAMYFCASSVQPTPNQPQHFGDGTRLSIL.

The chain uses TRBV28 and TRBJ1-2; a possible D gene is TRBD1 (5 bases). Germline assignment: CDR1 MDHEN and CDR2 SYDVKM. The CDR3 contains 16 residues. Trimming pared 6 bases from V and 2 bases from J, leaving 19 bases between. In DNA form, the CDR3 reads TGTGCCAGCAGCCCCCTGGGGAGGGGACCCAACTATGGCTACACCTTC. Translated: CASSPLGRGPNYGYTF.

This CDR3 reads CASSGGTEAFF. The CDR3 coding sequence is TGTGCCAGCAGCGGGGGCACTGAAGCTTTCTTT. The chain combines TRBV5-6 with TRBJ1-1; D is perhaps TRBD1 (5 bases). Germline-derived CDR1 and CDR2 are SGHDT and YYEEEE. The CDR3 spans 11 residues. The V gene lost 4 bases and the J gene lost 4 bases, with 5 bases spanning the gap.

The chain recombines TRBV6-1 with TRBJ1-2; D gene uncertain. The CDR3 runs 13 residues. Germline V gives CDR1 MNHNS, CDR2 SASEGT. V shed 0 bases and J shed 7 bases, with 9 bases lying between them. The DNA for the CDR3 is TGTGCCAGCAGTGAAGCCTGGCCTAGTGGCTACACCTTC. Its translation: CASSEAWPSGYTF.

The J gene is TRBJ1-4, the V gene TRBV7-2; D might be TRBD1 (6 bases). CDR3 size: 17 residues. Trimming removed 3 bases at V and 2 bases at J, with 16 bases between. The germline gives CDR1 SGHTA, CDR2 FQGNSA. The CDR3 reads CASSLNLYRVTNEKLFF. CDR3 nucleotides: TGTGCCAGCAGCTTGAACTTGTACAGGGTGACTAATGAAAAACTGTTTTTT.

V usage is TRBV15 and J usage is TRBJ2-2, with D hard to call. The germline V gene encodes CDR1 LNHNV and CDR2 YYDKDF (reference sequence). CDR3 size: 15 residues. The ends were cut back, 0 bases at V and 3 bases at J, with 8 bases in the middle. The CDR3 DNA reads as TGTGCCACCAGCAGAGAGGGTAGCTACACCGGGGAGCTGTTTTTT. Its translation: CATSREGSYTGELFF.

The chain employs TRBV6-1 and TRBJ1-1, with D hard to call. Trimming shortened V by 1 base and J by 6 bases, and 3 bases separated the two germline ends. The CDR3 covers 11 residues. Germline CDR1 and CDR2: MNHNS and SASEGT. DNA of the CDR3: TGTGCCAGCAGTGAAGGTCCTGAAGCTTTCTTT. This translates into CASSEGPEAFF.

The chain combines TRBV19 with TRBJ1-6; 8 bases are a match to TRBD1. The germline V gene encodes CDR1 LNHDA and CDR2 SQIVND (reference sequence). V was clipped by 3 bases and J by 10 bases; unmatched bases: 8. There are 15 residues in the CDR3. The CDR3 protein is CASSIRTGPDSPLHF. The CDR3 DNA is TGTGCCAGTAGTATCCGGACAGGGCCGGACTCACCCCTCCACTTT. Variable domain in full (rest from reference TRBV19 and TRBJ1-6): DGGITQSPKYLFRKEGQNVTLSCEQNLNHDAMYWYRQDPGQGLRLIYYSQIVNDFQKGDIAEGYSVSREKKESFPLTVTSAQKNPTAFYLCASSIRTGPDSPLHFGNGTRLTVT.

The chain has TRBV19 and TRBJ2-1, with D possibly matching TRBD1 (6 bases). V was trimmed by 0 bases and J by 3 bases, leaving 12 bases between them. Germline V gives CDR1 LNHDA, CDR2 SQIVND (reference sequence). This CDR3 contains 16 residues. This CDR3 is CASSIDNRAGYNEQFF. DNA of the CDR3: TGTGCCAGTAGTATAGATAACAGGGCCGGCTACAATGAGCAGTTCTTC.

This chain uses TRBV27 with TRBJ1-1; no definite D call. The V end lost 1 base, the J end lost 1 base, and 7 bases lay between the germline ends. Germline CDR1 is MNHEY and CDR2 is SMNVEV (reference sequence). This CDR3 comprises 14 residues. The CDR3 spells CASSLYPRNTEAFF. CDR3 DNA: TGTGCCAGCAGTTTATATCCTAGGAACACTGAAGCTTTCTTT.

The rearrangement joins TRBV6-1 to TRBJ1-5; D possibly corresponds to TRBD1 (6 bases). Trimming left V 0 bases short and J 0 bases short, with 18 bases between. Germline V gene lookup returns CDR1 MNHNS and CDR2 SASEGT. This CDR3 is 19 amino acids long. The CDR3: CASSEALGGGEYSNQPQHF. The CDR3 nucleotides read TGTGCCAGCAGTGAAGCACTTGGAGGGGGTGAATATAGCAATCAGCCCCAGCATTTT.

The chain uses TRBV6-1 and TRBJ2-7; a weak D match, TRBD1 (6 bases). The CDR3 is 15 amino acids. V was trimmed by 5 bases and J by 1 base, leaving 15 bases between them. CDR1 MNHNS and CDR2 SASEGT come from the germline V gene. CDR3 nucleotide sequence: TGTGCCAGCAGTCCTCCCGACAGGCCTTCCTACGAGCAGTACTTC. This encodes CASSPPDRPSYEQYF.

This clone turned up a few times. J is TRBJ2-3 and V is TRBV5-6; D is perhaps TRBD1 or TRBD2 (5 bases each). The CDR3 sequence is 13 residues long. Trimming removed 3 bases from V and 0 bases from J, with 5 bases in between. Germline V gene sequence: CDR1 SGHDT, CDR2 YYEEEE. CDR3 amino acids: CASSWDSTDTQYF. The CDR3 DNA reads TGTGCCAGCAGCTGGGACAGCACAGATACGCAGTATTTT.

The chain employs TRBV15 and TRBJ1-5; D unresolved. Germline CDR1 LNHNV, CDR2 YYDKDF (reference sequence). This CDR3 is 15 amino acids long. The ends were cut back, 7 bases at V and 4 bases at J, with 17 bases in the middle. The CDR3 region is CATMKEEPKNQPQHF. As DNA, the CDR3 is TGTGCCACCATGAAGGAGGAACCCAAAAATCAGCCCCAGCATTTT.

The chain employs TRBV7-9 and TRBJ1-1; 11 positions agree with TRBD1. Looked up from germline, CDR1 is SEHNR and CDR2 is FQNEAQ (reference sequence). The V segment lost 10 bases and the J segment 4 bases; nucleotides outside the gene matches: 8. There are 14 residues in the CDR3. The CDR3: CAISGTGGGTEAFF. CDR3 sequence (DNA): TGTGCCATCTCCGGGACAGGGGGAGGCACTGAAGCTTTCTTT.

This clone was seen once. The chain has TRBV30 and TRBJ2-7; 12 bases align to TRBD2. V shed 2 bases, J shed 5 bases, and the junction held 7 bases outside the gene matches. The V gene's germline CDR1 is GTSNPN and CDR2 SVGIG (reference sequence). This CDR3 region has 15 residues. CDR3 region: CAWSIGLAGINEQYF. Here the CDR3 DNA reads TGTGCCTGGAGTATTGGACTAGCGGGAATTAACGAGCAGTACTTC.

The chain links TRBV9 to TRBJ1-2, with D perhaps TRBD1 (6 bases). Germline V CDR1 and CDR2: SGDLS, YYNGEE. V lost 3 bases, J lost 2 bases, and 20 bases lay in between. CDR3 length: 17 amino acids. CDR3 nucleotides: TGTGCCAGCAGCGCCCAACCCCTACAGGGATCCAACTATGGCTACACCTTC. It encodes CASSAQPLQGSNYGYTF.

This sequence joins TRBV5-1 and TRBJ2-1, with D hard to call. The V and J ends lost 4 bases and 5 bases respectively, with 13 bases between them. Per the germline V gene, CDR1 is SGHRS and CDR2 is YFSETQ. The CDR3 totals 14 residues. As DNA, the CDR3 is TGCGCCAGCAGCGTACCCCTGCCCGACAATGAGCAGTTCTTC. It specifies CASSVPLPDNEQFF.

This CDR3 reads CASRPPEGPGELFF. The CDR3 region has the DNA TGTGCCAGCAGACCACCGGAGGGCCCCGGGGAGCTGTTTTTT. The rearrangement links TRBV7-9 to TRBJ2-2; the D gene is possibly TRBD2 (6 bases). V was trimmed by 6 bases and J by 6 bases, leaving 14 bases between them. Germline CDR1 is SEHNR and CDR2 is FQNEAQ (reference sequence). This CDR3 spans 14 amino acids.

The chain links TRBV10-3 to TRBJ1-4; tentatively, D is TRBD1 (5 bases). Trimming shortened V by 2 bases and J by 5 bases, and 9 bases separated the two germline ends. This CDR3 is built from 14 residues. The germline CDR1 and CDR2 sequences are ENHRY and SYGVKD. The CDR3 sequence is CAISEGAGNEKLFF. The CDR3 DNA follows: TGTGCCATCAGTGAGGGGGCGGGAAATGAAAAACTGTTTTTT.

The V call is TRBV6-5, the J call TRBJ1-2, with 9 bases that match TRBD1. The CDR3 totals 14 residues. Germline loops: CDR1 MNHEY, CDR2 SVGAGI. V lost 4 bases to trimming and J lost 8 bases; unmatched junction nucleotides: 8. The CDR3 DNA is TGTGCCAGCAGTTCCCTACAGGGGGCTGGGGGCTACACCTTC. Encoded protein: CASSSLQGAGGYTF.

The chain couples TRBV5-6 to TRBJ2-7, with 7 nucleotides matching TRBD2. The CDR3 extends over 12 amino acids. Germline CDR1 and CDR2: SGHDT and YYEEEE. Trimming removed 3 bases from V and 6 bases from J; junction bases left unmatched: 3. CDR3 in amino acids: CASSYGRGEQYF. The CDR3 DNA sequence: TGTGCCAGCAGCTATGGGAGGGGCGAGCAGTACTTC.

The V and J genes are TRBV6-5 and TRBJ2-7; D is ambiguous. Germline V gives CDR1 MNHEY, CDR2 SVGAGI. Trimming took 0 bases from V and 4 from J, leaving 10 bases between them. This CDR3 is 14 amino acids long. CDR3 DNA sequence: TGTGCCAGCAGTTACTCGAGGTGGAGTTACGAGCAGTACTTC. It encodes CASSYSRWSYEQYF.